The next 9 T cell receptor beta chains were all read from a single sample in a study of blood T cell repertoires in COVID-19. Measured with immunoSEQ multiplex PCR; TCRdb has only the in-frame clones, and not every one. The sample gives under 150,000 clones, about nine tenths of which show up once; around a quarter is in the top ten. What was sequenced was peripheral blood. The origin of the receptors is a human donor in a cohort sampled during active COVID-19.

V and J are TRBV12-3 or TRBV12-4 and TRBJ1-5, with D possibly matching TRBD1 (5 bases). Trimming stripped 8 bases from V and 4 bases from J, with 12 bases between. CDR3 length equals 13 residues. In DNA form, the CDR3 reads TGTGCCAGCGGAATTGGGGGGAATCAGCCCCAGCATTTT. It yields the protein CASGIGGNQPQHF.

This chain links TRBV19 with TRBJ2-5; possibly TRBD2 for D (5 bases). V was trimmed by 2 bases and J by 3 bases, leaving 7 bases between them. In germline, CDR1 is LNHDA, CDR2 SQIVND (reference sequence). The CDR3 extends over 13 amino acids. For the CDR3, the DNA is TGTGCCAGTAGTATATGGGGAGAAGAGACCCAGTACTTC. Translated, it gives CASSIWGEETQYF. Supplemented by reference TRBV19 and TRBJ2-5, the full variable domain reads DGGITQSPKYLFRKEGQNVTLSCEQNLNHDAMYWYRQDPGQGLRLIYYSQIVNDFQKGDIAEGYSVSREKKESFPLTVTSAQKNPTAFYLCASSIWGEETQYFGPGTRLLVL.

The V gene is TRBV19, the J gene TRBJ2-5; TRBD1 matches 9 bases. The trim removed 5 bases at V and 0 bases at J, leaving 7 bases unmatched. The germline gives CDR1 LNHDA, CDR2 SQIVND (reference sequence). The CDR3 has 16 amino acids. This CDR3 reads CASSETGGTYQETQYF. The CDR3 coding sequence is TGTGCCAGTAGTGAGACAGGGGGAACGTACCAAGAGACCCAGTACTTC.

V usage is TRBV7-2 and J usage is TRBJ1-2, with TRBD1 identical over 10 bases. The germline V gene has CDR1 SGHTA and CDR2 FQGNSA. Trimming took 5 bases from V and 4 from J; bases not matched to a gene: 13. The CDR3 covers 17 residues. The CDR3 DNA follows: TGTGCCAGCAGCCCAGGACAGGGGGTGTATATTCGCTATGGCTACACCTTC. It codes for CASSPGQGVYIRYGYTF.

The V gene is TRBV7-2, the J gene TRBJ1-2, with D unclear. The V gene's germline CDR1 is SGHTA and CDR2 FQGNSA. The CDR3 sequence is 17 residues long. V dropped 1 base and J dropped 4 bases, with 19 bases sitting between them. CDR3 DNA sequence: TGTGCCAGCAGCTTAGTCCCCCAGGTGGAAGATTTCTATGGCTACACCTTC. Its translation: CASSLVPQVEDFYGYTF. Filled out from reference TRBV7-2 and TRBJ1-2, the complete variable domain reads GAGVSQSPSNKVTEKGKDVELRCDPISGHTALYWYRQSLGQGLEFLIYFQGNSAPDKSGLPSDRFSAERTGGSVSTLTIQRTQQEDSAVYLCASSLVPQVEDFYGYTFGSGTRLTVV.

The CDR3 DNA reads TGCGCCAGCAGCCAAGAGAATATCGGGGGGTCGGCGACCCAGTACTTC. This translates into CASSQENIGGSATQYF. This chain links TRBV4-1 with TRBJ2-5; TRBD2 aligns across 7 bases. The germline V gene encodes CDR1 MGHRA and CDR2 YSYEKL. V lost 0 bases to trimming and J lost 7 bases; unmatched junction nucleotides: 11. The CDR3 sequence is 16 residues long.

The gene calls are TRBV9 and TRBJ2-1, with 13 bases that match TRBD2. Germline trimming cut 0 bases from V and 8 bases from J; bases unmatched to any gene: 2. The length of the CDR3 is 15 residues. Germline-derived CDR1 and CDR2 are SGDLS and YYNGEE. The DNA of the CDR3 is TGTGCCAGCAGCGTAGGACTAGCGGGGGGATATGAGCAGTTCTTC. It specifies CASSVGLAGGYEQFF.

This clone was counted between two and nine times. The genes are TRBV6-5 and TRBJ2-7; perhaps TRBD1 as D (6 bases). CDR1 is MNHEY and CDR2 is SVGAGI in the germline V gene. The length of the CDR3 is 14 residues. Trimming removed 2 bases from V and 1 base from J, with 9 bases in between. CDR3 DNA: TGTGCCAGCAGTTACGGACAGTGGTCCTACGAGCAGTACTTC. Translated: CASSYGQWSYEQYF.

The chain employs TRBV6-6 and TRBJ2-7, with D perhaps matching TRBD1 (6 bases). V lost 7 bases, J lost 2 bases, and 9 bases lay in between. CDR1 is MNHNY, CDR2 SVGAGI, per germline (reference sequence). The CDR3 sequence is 12 residues long. CDR3 in amino acids: CASKDRTYEQYF. The CDR3 nucleotides are TGTGCCAGCAAGGACAGAACCTACGAGCAGTACTTC.